Each of the 31 T cell receptor beta chains below was sequenced from the same sample in a study of T cells in Graves' hyperthyroidism and ophthalmopathy. What was amplified from RNA transcripts were TCR beta CDR3 regions. The TCR CDR3 first-round RT-PCR relied on the HTBI primer set. TCRdb ran MiXCR on the multiplex PCR reads and lists one entry per CDR3 protein. Among about 640,000 distinct CDR3 sequences listed, about 14% were seen once. Source material: blood. Every receptor here comes from a woman between 45 and 60 years old with Graves' ophthalmopathy.

This chain joins TRBV27 and TRBJ1-1, with 8 bases aligning to TRBD1. The CDR3 contains 14 residues. CDR1 MNHEY and CDR2 SMNVEV come from the germline V gene (reference sequence). V lost 5 bases, J lost 1 base, and 3 bases stayed unmatched. CDR3 protein: CASSGGTGNTEAFF. As DNA, the CDR3 is TGTGCCAGCAGTGGCGGGACAGGGAACACTGAAGCTTTCTTT.

This clonotype was seen ten or more times. V usage is TRBV12-3 or TRBV12-4 and J usage is TRBJ2-3, with D maybe TRBD2 (5 bases). V was clipped by 3 bases and J by 0 bases, with 16 bases between them. The CDR3 covers 17 residues. In nucleotides, the CDR3 is TGTGCCAGCAGTTTTGAGCGGATCAAAACTAGCACAGATACGCAGTATTTT. As protein: CASSFERIKTSTDTQYF.

This clonotype was counted ten times or more. The V gene is TRBV28, the J gene TRBJ2-2; D is possibly TRBD1 or TRBD2 (6 bases each). The germline V and J ends were trimmed by 6 bases and 5 bases, with 19 bases remaining between them. CDR3 length equals 16 residues. CDR1 and CDR2 (germline): MDHEN, SYDVKM. CDR3 bases: TGTGCCAGCAGCCCAACCAGCCAGGGGAGGACCGGGGAGCTGTTTTTT. Translation: CASSPTSQGRTGELFF. The complete variable domain, with remaining parts taken from reference TRBV28 and TRBJ2-2, reads DVKVTQSSRYLVKRTGEKVFLECVQDMDHENMFWYRQDPGLGLRLIYFSYDVKMKEKGDIPEGYSVSREKKERFSLILESASTNQTSMYLCASSPTSQGRTGELFFGEGSRLTVL.

This clonotype was detected a few times. Possible read error: a much larger clone is one base away. The genes are TRBV28 and TRBJ2-3; D is possibly TRBD2 (6 bases). CDR1 is MDHEN, CDR2 SYDVKM, per germline. The CDR3 is 12 residues long. This CDR3 is CATRTSTDTQCF. As DNA, the CDR3 is TGTGCCACCCGAACTAGCACAGATACGCAGTGTTTT.

Regarding this clonotype: This sequence may be a read error, since a much larger clone differs from it by one base. The genes are TRBV27 and TRBJ1-3; TRBD1 matches 8 bases. V gave up 4 bases and J gave up 2 bases; unmatched junction bases: 19. The CDR3 is 20 residues long. Looked up from germline, CDR1 is MNHEY and CDR2 is SMNVEV (reference sequence). The DNA of the CDR3 is TGTGCCAGCAGTTCGTCGGGACAGGCAGGGAGAGGCTACCCTGGAAACACCATATATTTT. Encoded protein: CASSSSGQAGRGYPGNTIYF.

This clonotype was seen repeatedly, ten times or more. The gene calls are TRBV20-1 and TRBJ2-7; 9 bases match TRBD2. Germline values: CDR1 DFQATT, CDR2 SNEGSKA (reference sequence). J gave up 3 bases and V 3 bases, and 6 bases lay outside the gene matches. This CDR3 comprises 14 residues. The CDR3 is CSASRLAVSYEQYF. Written as DNA, the CDR3 is TGCAGTGCTAGCCGACTAGCGGTCAGCTACGAGCAGTACTTC.

The chain is built from TRBV2 and TRBJ2-7, with a tentative D call TRBD2 (5 bases). Trimming removed 2 bases at V and 0 bases at J, with 11 bases between. The length of the CDR3 is 15 residues. CDR1 and CDR2 from the germline V gene are SNHLY and FYNNEI. The chain's CDR3 is CASSESGLISYEQYF. CDR3 coding DNA: TGTGCCAGCAGTGAATCCGGACTGATCTCCTACGAGCAGTACTTC.

This clonotype came up many times. The rearrangement joins TRBV7-2 to TRBJ2-1; D tentatively fits TRBD1 or TRBD2 (6 bases each). The CDR3 contains 16 residues. Germline lookup yields CDR1 SGHTA and CDR2 FQGNSA. V was cut by 1 base and J by 8 bases, with 18 bases left in between. Here the CDR3 DNA reads TGTGCCAGCAGCTTAGAGGGGGGAACGGGGTATTATGAGCAGTTCTTC. It translates to CASSLEGGTGYYEQFF.

Only a few counts were recorded for this clonotype. The genes are TRBV28 and TRBJ2-7; 7 positions match TRBD1. The CDR3 extends over 12 amino acids. V trimming: 4 bases; J trimming: 6 bases; junction bases outside the gene matches: 3. Per the germline V gene, CDR1 is MDHEN and CDR2 is SYDVKM. The CDR3 nucleotides are TGTGCCAGCAGTTGGGGACAGTTCGAGCAGTACTTC. Residues: CASSWGQFEQYF.

To note about this clonotype: A much larger clone differs by one base, so this may be a read error. The CDR3 DNA reads as TGTGCCACTGTCAGGCGCCGACACAATCAGCCCCAGCATTTT. It is translated as CATVRRRHNQPQHF. The chain uses TRBV6-1 and TRBJ1-5; D unclear. CDR3 length: 14 amino acids. V was cut by 10 bases and J by 3 bases, with 16 bases left in between. Germline values: CDR1 MNHNS, CDR2 SASEGT.

The CDR3, as DNA: TGTGCCAGCAGTACCGGGACATATAACTTAGAGACCCAGTACTTC. This encodes CASSTGTYNLETQYF. This chain joins TRBV6-2 or TRBV6-3 and TRBJ2-5; maybe TRBD1 (6 bases). The V gene's germline CDR1 is MNHEY and CDR2 SVGEGT. Trimming shortened V by 5 bases and J by 4 bases, and 17 bases separated the two germline ends. The CDR3 contains 15 residues.

This clonotype was found a few times. The germline gene is not matched at one end of the junction; a read error may be the cause. The V and J genes are TRBV30 and TRBJ2-7, with TRBD1 matching over 9 bases. Per germline, CDR1 GTSNPN and CDR2 SVGIG (reference sequence). The CDR3 runs 16 residues. The CDR3 reads CAWSPWGGTGRYGQYF. The DNA for the CDR3 is TGTGCCTGGAGTCCTTGGGGAGGGACAGGGCGGTACGGGCAGTACTTC. The variable domain in full, completed from reference TRBV30 and TRBJ2-7, reads SQTIHQWPATLVQPVGSPLSLECTVEGTSNPNLYWYRQAAGRGLQLLFYSVGIGQISSEVPQNLSASRPQDRQFILSSKKLLLSDSGFYLCAWSPWGGTGRYGQYFGPGTRLTVT.

This clonotype was picked up many times. The gene calls are TRBV3-1 and TRBJ2-7, with 8 bases matching TRBD1. The CDR3 spans 14 residues. Per germline, CDR1 LGHDT and CDR2 YNNKEL (reference sequence). J gave up 5 bases and V 4 bases, and 7 bases lay outside the gene matches. The DNA for the CDR3 is TGTGCCAGCAGCCCCTTCGGACAGGGCCACGAGCAGTACTTC. Its translation is CASSPFGQGHEQYF.

The sample holds many counts of this clonotype. V usage is TRBV20-1 and J usage is TRBJ2-7; tentative D call: TRBD2 (5 bases). Germline V CDR1 and CDR2: DFQATT, SNEGSKA (reference sequence). There are 14 residues in the CDR3. V was trimmed by 6 bases and J by 5 bases, leaving 20 bases between them. CDR3 sequence (DNA): TGCAGTGCCCTATGGCGCGGGCCTTTAGACGAGCAGTACTTC. Its protein is CSALWRGPLDEQYF.

In its sample, this clonotype was seen many times. The gene calls are TRBV7-2 and TRBJ1-5; weak D call: TRBD1 (5 bases). This CDR3 comprises 15 residues. Germline CDR1 and CDR2: SGHTA and FQGNSA. Trimming shortened V by 5 bases and J by 3 bases, and 14 bases separated the two germline ends. This chain's CDR3 is CASSKGQLHNQPQHF. The CDR3 region has the DNA TGTGCCAGCAGCAAAGGACAACTTCACAATCAGCCCCAGCATTTT. Full variable domain (rest looked up from reference TRBV7-2 and TRBJ1-5): GAGVSQSPSNKVTEKGKDVELRCDPISGHTALYWYRQSLGQGLEFLIYFQGNSAPDKSGLPSDRFSAERTGGSVSTLTIQRTQQEDSAVYLCASSKGQLHNQPQHFGDGTRLSIL.

V gene TRBV20-1 combines with J gene TRBJ2-3, with TRBD1 matching 8 bases. V lost 2 bases to trimming and J lost 1 base; unmatched junction nucleotides: 8. This CDR3 is 16 amino acids long. CDR1 and CDR2 (germline): DFQATT, SNEGSKA (reference sequence). As DNA, the CDR3 is TGCAGTGCTAGAATACAGGGGGTTTATCGCACAGATACGCAGTATTTT. Translation gives CSARIQGVYRTDTQYF.

This clonotype was observed at least ten times. V is TRBV7-9 and J is TRBJ2-3; no reliable D call. With 5 bases removed from V and 2 bases from J, the gap between germline ends came to 11 bases. The CDR3 is 14 residues long. Germline-derived CDR1 and CDR2 are SEHNR and FQNEAQ (reference sequence). The CDR3 reads CASSPKTYTDTQYF. DNA of the CDR3: TGTGCCAGCAGCCCGAAGACCTACACAGATACGCAGTATTTT.

In this sample, this clonotype turned up a few times. The chain joins TRBV11-2 to TRBJ2-3; D not resolved. Trimming stripped 2 bases from V and 2 bases from J, with 11 bases between. This CDR3 comprises 15 residues. CDR1 and CDR2 from the germline V gene are SGHAT and FQNNGV. CDR3 amino acids: CASSLSSQPTDTQYF. CDR3 sequence (DNA): TGTGCCAGCAGCTTAAGTAGCCAACCCACAGATACGCAGTATTTT.

The V call is TRBV6-1, the J call TRBJ1-5; 9 bases align to TRBD1. The CDR3 consists of 16 residues. Per the germline V gene, CDR1 is MNHNS and CDR2 is SASEGT. Germline trimming cut 3 bases from V and 2 bases from J; bases unmatched to any gene: 5. The CDR3: CASSDWGTGRNQPQHF. The DNA for the CDR3 is TGTGCCAGCAGTGACTGGGGGACAGGGCGCAATCAGCCCCAGCATTTT.

V gene TRBV19 combines with J gene TRBJ2-7, with 12 nucleotides matching TRBD2. V shed 6 bases and J 2 bases; nucleotides not matched to a gene: 5. The CDR3 loop spans 15 amino acids. CDR1 is LNHDA and CDR2 is SQIVND in the germline V gene (reference sequence). The CDR3 loop is CASRNGLAGTYEQYF. Written as DNA, the CDR3 is TGTGCCAGTAGAAACGGACTAGCGGGAACCTACGAGCAGTACTTC.

The table lists this clonotype with a few counts. The V gene is TRBV29-1, the J gene TRBJ2-4, with 8 bases aligning to TRBD1. The V gene end was trimmed by 8 bases and the J gene end by 7 bases; junction bases not matched to a gene: 7. There are 12 residues in the CDR3. The germline gives CDR1 SQVTM, CDR2 ANQGSEA. CDR3 loop: CSYLDRANIQYF. The CDR3 DNA sequence: TGCAGCTACTTGGACAGGGCCAACATTCAGTACTTC.

This clonotype was observed at least ten times. The genes are TRBV7-9 and TRBJ2-7; D remains ambiguous. CDR1 and CDR2 from the germline V gene are SEHNR and FQNEAQ (reference sequence). V was pared by 1 base and J by 5 bases, with 15 bases between. The CDR3 length is 15 residues. The CDR3 coding sequence is TGTGCCAGCAGCTTAGTGGGTAGCTACGGCAACGAGCAGTACTTC. Its protein product is CASSLVGSYGNEQYF.

This clonotype appeared a few times. V and J are TRBV9 and TRBJ1-3; possible D gene TRBD1, 6 bases. The V end was cut by 3 bases, the J end by 3 bases, with 16 bases between. CDR1 is SGDLS, CDR2 YYNGEE, per germline. This CDR3 comprises 16 residues. The CDR3 DNA follows: TGTGCCAGCAGCGCGAGAAGAGGACAGCATGGAAACACCATATATTTT. The encoded protein is CASSARRGQHGNTIYF.

This chain connects TRBV20-1 to TRBJ1-1; D is perhaps TRBD1 (5 bases). CDR3 length equals 14 residues. Germline V CDR1 and CDR2: DFQATT, SNEGSKA (reference sequence). V gave up 5 bases and J gave up 4 bases, with 17 bases separating them. The CDR3 region has the DNA TGCAGTGCTGCTCCCCCCCTGGGGCCCACTGAAGCTTTCTTT. It yields the protein CSAAPPLGPTEAFF.

This sequence joins TRBV11-3 and TRBJ1-1; TRBD1 matches at 8 bases. V trimming: 5 bases; J trimming: 7 bases; junction bases outside the gene matches: 3. From germline, CDR1 is SGHNT and CDR2 YENEEA. This CDR3 comprises 12 residues. The CDR3 DNA is TGTGCCAGCAGCGGCACAGGGGGTGAAGCTTTCTTT. It yields the protein CASSGTGGEAFF.

This clonotype has a count of ten or more. The chain carries TRBV20-1 and TRBJ2-1; D remains unclear. CDR1 is DFQATT, CDR2 SNEGSKA, per germline (reference sequence). Trimming took off 0 bases at V and 4 bases at J, with 10 bases between the two ends. CDR3 length equals 14 residues. In DNA, the CDR3 is TGCAGTGCTAGAGATTTCTCTCTTTACAATGAGCAGTTCTTC. It translates to CSARDFSLYNEQFF.

This chain uses TRBV6-2 or TRBV6-3 with TRBJ2-3; tentative D call: TRBD2 (5 bases). The CDR3 totals 14 residues. V was cut by 1 base and J by 2 bases, with 7 bases left in between. CDR1 is MNHEY and CDR2 is SVGEGT in the germline V gene. In DNA, the CDR3 is TGTGCCAGCAGTTACTTCCGGGACACAGATACGCAGTATTTT. Amino acids: CASSYFRDTDTQYF.

This clonotype was seen more than once but under ten times. This chain links TRBV11-2 with TRBJ2-1; 10 nucleotides match TRBD2. Germline CDR1 reads SGHAT; CDR2 reads FQNNGV. The CDR3 runs 20 residues. The ends lost 2 bases at V and 0 bases at J; junction bases unmatched: 13. CDR3 coding DNA: TGTGCCAGCAGCTTAATCCCCCTAGCGGGAGTGAATTACTCCTACAATGAGCAGTTCTTC. It codes for CASSLIPLAGVNYSYNEQFF.

This clonotype was counted at least ten times. The chain recombines TRBV12-3 or TRBV12-4 with TRBJ2-7, with a weak D call TRBD1 (6 bases). V lost 6 bases and J 3 bases, leaving 12 bases between the germline ends. The CDR3 totals 13 residues. The CDR3 is CASRRGYGYEQYF. For the CDR3, the DNA is TGTGCCAGCAGGAGGGGGTATGGCTACGAGCAGTACTTC.

V usage is TRBV28 and J usage is TRBJ2-7, with 8 positions matching TRBD1. The CDR3 runs to 15 residues. After removal of 2 bases from V and 3 bases from J, the junction contained 6 bases not matched to a gene. Germline CDR1 and CDR2: MDHEN and SYDVKM. CDR3 in DNA: TGTGCCAGCAGTTTAACGACAGGGGTCAACTACGAGCAGTACTTC. It yields the protein CASSLTTGVNYEQYF.

This clonotype was seen at least ten times. The chain carries TRBV20-1 and TRBJ2-1; D not resolved. The germline CDR1 and CDR2 sequences are DFQATT and SNEGSKA (reference sequence). This CDR3 is 15 amino acids long. Trimming removed 4 bases from V and 1 base from J, with 14 bases in between. The CDR3 bases are TGCAGTGCTAAAAACGATGCCCCTTCCTACAATGAGCAGTTCTTC. Translation gives CSAKNDAPSYNEQFF.